This record covers a single TCR beta chain. The antigen this receptor binds is unknown. No quality values exist for individual bases; no much larger clone is one base distant. These data are taken from a study of vaccination effects on CD4 cells after COVID-19 (dated by TCRdb to between 2022 and 2023). About the investigation overall: Participants received two doses of either the BNT162b2 or the mRNA-1273 mRNA SARS-CoV-2 vaccine. A total of approximately 9 COVID-19 convalescent patients and a handful of SARS-CoV-2-naive healthy vaccine recipients were included in the full study. Cultures from other donors in the study were sequenced using the Oncomine TCR Beta short-read assay on an Illumina iSeq 100. SARS-CoV-2 spike-specific CD4+ TCR repertoires from before and after mRNA vaccination were compared in COVID-19 convalescent patients and in infection-naive vaccine recipients. Paper-wide results and their limitations: Among healthy vaccine recipients, nearly all vaccine-induced clones were SARS-CoV-2 mono-reactive, and just 1 of 255 was cross-reactive with common cold coronaviruses. Limitations of the study were the small number of convalescent patients and the absence of early post-infection timepoints. Marked clonal contraction was observed in both infection-induced and vaccine-induced clones at late post-vaccination timepoints, consistent with waning T cell responses.

The ViraFEST assay stimulated PBMC with viral peptide pools and then used TCR sequencing to identify antigen-specific CD4+ T cell clonotypes by expansion. After around eleven days of culture, CD4+ T cells were isolated with the EasySep CD4+ T cell isolation kit. Healthy vaccine recipients had no prior SARS-CoV-2 infection, confirmed by negative nucleocapsid antibodies before and after vaccination. Each well held two million PBMC cultured in IMDM containing about 5.4% human AB serum, 10 IU/ml IL-2 and gentamicin, along with about 9.5 ug/ml peptides. On days 3 and 7, half of the culture medium was replaced with fresh IL-2-containing medium. Unless noted otherwise, every peptide stimulation condition was cultured in triplicate wells. Using Ficoll-Paque Plus gradient centrifugation, PBMC were separated from whole blood and then either used fresh or cryopreserved at -140C. The overlapping peptide pools covered the spike proteins of SARS-CoV-2 as well as those of the common cold coronaviruses HCoV-NL63, HCoV-OC43 and HCoV-229E. The QIAamp micro DNA kit was used to extract genomic DNA from the cultured CD4+ T cells.

Libraries were constructed by the immunoSEQ multiplex PCR assay. DNA from the cultured and isolated CD4+ T cells underwent TCR beta CDR3 sequencing. From the authors' description of their analysis: The analysis removed non-productive TCR sequences, trimmed reads to the CDR3 region, and retained only CDR3s that were 7 or more amino acids long. The MANAFEST web app was used to identify antigen-specific clonotypes by comparing expansion in peptide wells with expansion in reference cultures. To be called positive, a clone needed expansion at FDR<0.05 compared with the reference and with all other wells, an odds ratio greater than 5, and a frequency greater than 0.1% in two replicate wells. Clonotypes significantly expanded in SARS-CoV-2 spike wells and in at least one common cold coronavirus spike condition were defined as cross-reactive. Levenshtein distance calculated with the stringdist R package was used to assess CDR3 similarity, and unrooted trees were constructed with ape in R 3.6.1. Drawn from immuneACCESS, this table holds only the in-frame rearrangements with V and J called that TCRdb kept. Clones are partly lost; checked studies trace under half to an unresolved V gene and leave the rest unexplained. From that table come the V and J calls and clone size; the DNA was used to work out D and trimming. This sample comprises approximately 68,000 clones, 78% of them detected only once. The ten largest make up roughly 10% of the sample.

Sequences were derived from CD4+ T cells from PBMCs cultured with SARS-CoV-2 spike peptides, sampled before COVID-19 vaccination. This specimen's cell subset or site label, interpreted: SARS-CoV-2 spike overlapping peptide pool stimulation. This TCR derives from a human donor who received a COVID-19 vaccine.

The CDR3 sequence is CASSVGPTGELFF. The nucleotides are TGTGCCAGCAGCGTCGGACCCACCGGGGAGCTGTTTTTT. Here the chain combines TRBV9 and TRBJ2-2; the D gene cannot be named for sure. A distance of 6 bases separates the germline ends of V and J, which lose 2 bases and 4 bases respectively. The CDR3 holds 13 amino acids from the cysteine to the phenylalanine. This entry keeps only the CDR3 DNA: 39 bases, framed from base 1. CDR1 and CDR2 (SGDLS, YYNGEE) derive from the germline V gene.